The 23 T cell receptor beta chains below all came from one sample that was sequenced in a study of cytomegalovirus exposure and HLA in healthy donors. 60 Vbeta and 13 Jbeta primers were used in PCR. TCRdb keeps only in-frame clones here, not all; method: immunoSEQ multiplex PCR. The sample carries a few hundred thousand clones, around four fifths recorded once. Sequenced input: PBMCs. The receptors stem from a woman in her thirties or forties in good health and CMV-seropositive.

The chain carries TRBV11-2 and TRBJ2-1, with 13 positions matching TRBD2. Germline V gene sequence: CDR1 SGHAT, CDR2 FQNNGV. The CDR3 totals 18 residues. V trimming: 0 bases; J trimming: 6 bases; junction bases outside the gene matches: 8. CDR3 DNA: TGTGCCAGCAGCTTAGATTCTACCGGGACTAGCGGGGCCAATGAGCAGTTCTTC. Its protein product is CASSLDSTGTSGANEQFF.

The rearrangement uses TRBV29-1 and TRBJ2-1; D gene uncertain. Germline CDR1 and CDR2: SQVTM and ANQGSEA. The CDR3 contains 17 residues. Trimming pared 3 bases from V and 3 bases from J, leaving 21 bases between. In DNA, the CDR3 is TGCAGCGTTGATCTATTTCCGCCCCCGGGTGACTACAATGAGCAGTTCTTC. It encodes CSVDLFPPPGDYNEQFF.

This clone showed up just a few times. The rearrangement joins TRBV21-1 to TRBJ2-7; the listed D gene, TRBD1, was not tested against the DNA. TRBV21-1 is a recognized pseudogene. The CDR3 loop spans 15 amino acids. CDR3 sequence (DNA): TGTGCCAGCATCCTAAGGACAGGGGGCGCCTACGAGCAGTACTTC. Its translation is CASILRTGGAYEQYF.

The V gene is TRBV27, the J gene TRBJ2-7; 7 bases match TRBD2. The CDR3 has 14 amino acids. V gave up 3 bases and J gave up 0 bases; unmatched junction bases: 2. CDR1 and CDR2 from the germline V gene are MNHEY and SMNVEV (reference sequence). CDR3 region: CASSLGGSSYEQYF. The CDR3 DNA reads TGTGCCAGCAGTTTGGGCGGGAGCTCCTACGAGCAGTACTTC.

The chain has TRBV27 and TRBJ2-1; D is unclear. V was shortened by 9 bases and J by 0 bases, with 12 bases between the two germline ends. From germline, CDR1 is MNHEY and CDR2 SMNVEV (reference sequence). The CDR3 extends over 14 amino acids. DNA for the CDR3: TGTGCCAGTTTTTCCCTAAGCTCCTACAATGAGCAGTTCTTC. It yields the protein CASFSLSSYNEQFF.

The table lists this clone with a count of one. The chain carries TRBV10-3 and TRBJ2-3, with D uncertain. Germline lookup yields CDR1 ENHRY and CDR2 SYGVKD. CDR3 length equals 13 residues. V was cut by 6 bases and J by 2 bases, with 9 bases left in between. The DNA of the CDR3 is TGTGCCATCAGGCGGAGCACCACAGATACGCAGTATTTT. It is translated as CAIRRSTTDTQYF.

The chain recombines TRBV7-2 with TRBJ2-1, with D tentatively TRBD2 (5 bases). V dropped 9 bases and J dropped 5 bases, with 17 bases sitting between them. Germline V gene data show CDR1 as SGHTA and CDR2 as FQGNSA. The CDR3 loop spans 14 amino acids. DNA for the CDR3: TGTGCCAGTCGCCCGGGGAGAGGGAACAATGAGCAGTTCTTC. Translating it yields CASRPGRGNNEQFF.

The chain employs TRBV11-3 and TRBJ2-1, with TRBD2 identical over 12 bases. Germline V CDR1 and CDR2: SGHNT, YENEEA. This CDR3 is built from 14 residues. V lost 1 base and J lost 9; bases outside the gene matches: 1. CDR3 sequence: CASSLALAGGEQFF. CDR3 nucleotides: TGTGCCAGCAGCTTAGCACTAGCGGGAGGTGAGCAGTTCTTC.

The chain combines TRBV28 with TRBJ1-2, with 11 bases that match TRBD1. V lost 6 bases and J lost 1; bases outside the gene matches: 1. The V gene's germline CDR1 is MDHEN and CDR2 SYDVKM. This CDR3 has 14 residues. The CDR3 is CASSGTGGNYGYTF. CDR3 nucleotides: TGTGCCAGCAGCGGGACAGGGGGTAACTATGGCTACACCTTC.

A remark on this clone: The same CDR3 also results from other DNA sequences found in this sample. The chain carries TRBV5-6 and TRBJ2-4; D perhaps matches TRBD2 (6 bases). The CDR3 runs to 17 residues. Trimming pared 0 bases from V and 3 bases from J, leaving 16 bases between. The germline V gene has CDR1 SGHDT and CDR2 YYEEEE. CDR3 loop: CASSLAGLRRGKNIQYF. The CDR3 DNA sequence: TGTGCCAGCAGCTTGGCAGGCCTACGGAGGGGCAAAAACATTCAGTACTTC. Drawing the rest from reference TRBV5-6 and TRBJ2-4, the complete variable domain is DAGVTQSPTHLIKTRGQQVTLRCSPKSGHDTVSWYQQALGQGPQFIFQYYEEEERQRGNFPDRFSGHQFPNYSSELNVNALLLGDSALYLCASSLAGLRRGKNIQYFGAGTRLSVL.

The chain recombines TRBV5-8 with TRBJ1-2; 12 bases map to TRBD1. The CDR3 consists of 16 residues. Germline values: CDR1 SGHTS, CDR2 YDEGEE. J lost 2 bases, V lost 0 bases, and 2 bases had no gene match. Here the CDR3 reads CASSLEGTGGNYGYTF. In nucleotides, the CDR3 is TGTGCCAGCAGCTTGGAGGGGACAGGGGGCAACTATGGCTACACCTTC.

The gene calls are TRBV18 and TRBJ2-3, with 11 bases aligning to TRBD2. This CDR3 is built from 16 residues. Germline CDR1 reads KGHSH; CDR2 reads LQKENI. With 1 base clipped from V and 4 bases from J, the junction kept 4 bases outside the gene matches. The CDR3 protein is CASSPLRLAGPDTQYF. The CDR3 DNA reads TGTGCCAGCTCACCACTCCGACTAGCGGGGCCAGATACGCAGTATTTT. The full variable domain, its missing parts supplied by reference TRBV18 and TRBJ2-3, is NAGVMQNPRHLVRRRGQEARLRCSPMKGHSHVYWYRQLPEEGLKFMVYLQKENIIDESGMPKERFSAEFPKEGPSILRIQQVVRGDSAAYFCASSPLRLAGPDTQYFGPGTRLTVL.

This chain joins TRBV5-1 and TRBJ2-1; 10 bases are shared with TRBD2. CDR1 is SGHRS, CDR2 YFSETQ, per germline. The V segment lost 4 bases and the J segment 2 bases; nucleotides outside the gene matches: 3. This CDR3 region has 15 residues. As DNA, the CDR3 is TGCGCCAGCAGCGACGGACTAGCGGCCTACAATGAGCAGTTCTTC. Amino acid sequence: CASSDGLAAYNEQFF.

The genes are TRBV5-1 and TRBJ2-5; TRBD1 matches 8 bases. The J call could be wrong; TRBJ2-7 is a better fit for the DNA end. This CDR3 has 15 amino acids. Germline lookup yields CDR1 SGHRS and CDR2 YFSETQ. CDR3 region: CASSPAGQGIHEQYF. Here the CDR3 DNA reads TGCGCCAGCAGCCCGGCAGGACAGGGTATCCACGAGCAGTACTTC.

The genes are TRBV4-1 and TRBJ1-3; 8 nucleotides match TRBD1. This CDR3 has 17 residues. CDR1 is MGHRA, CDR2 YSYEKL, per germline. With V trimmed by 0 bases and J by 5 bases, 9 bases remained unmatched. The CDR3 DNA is TGCGCCAGCAGCCAAGACCAGGGGGCATCACCGAGAAACACCATATATTTT. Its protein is CASSQDQGASPRNTIYF.

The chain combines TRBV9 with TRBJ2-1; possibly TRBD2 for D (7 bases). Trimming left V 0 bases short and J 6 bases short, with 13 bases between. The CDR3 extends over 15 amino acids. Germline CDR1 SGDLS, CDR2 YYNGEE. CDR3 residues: CASSVEGGTTNEQFF. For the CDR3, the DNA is TGTGCCAGCAGCGTAGAGGGGGGGACCACCAATGAGCAGTTCTTC.

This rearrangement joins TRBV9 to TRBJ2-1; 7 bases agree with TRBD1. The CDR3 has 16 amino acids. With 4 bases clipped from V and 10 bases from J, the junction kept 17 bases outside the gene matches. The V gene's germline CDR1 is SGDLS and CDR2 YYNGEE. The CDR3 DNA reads TGTGCCAGCAGCCCCCCGTTCGGGACAGCCTTTGAGGAGCAGTTCTTC. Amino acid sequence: CASSPPFGTAFEEQFF.

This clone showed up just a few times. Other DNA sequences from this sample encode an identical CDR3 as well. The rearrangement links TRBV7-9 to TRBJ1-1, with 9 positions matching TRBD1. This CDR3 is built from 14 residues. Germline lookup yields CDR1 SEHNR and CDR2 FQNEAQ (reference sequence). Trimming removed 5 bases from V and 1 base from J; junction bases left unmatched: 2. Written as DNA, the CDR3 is TGTGCCAGCAGCACGACAGGGGGGAACACTGAAGCTTTCTTT. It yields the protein CASSTTGGNTEAFF.

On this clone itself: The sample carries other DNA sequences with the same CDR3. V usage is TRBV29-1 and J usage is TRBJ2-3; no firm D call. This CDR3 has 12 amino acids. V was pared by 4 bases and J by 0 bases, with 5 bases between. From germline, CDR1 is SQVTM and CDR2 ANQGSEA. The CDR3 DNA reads TGCAGCGTTGTTCTGAGCACAGATACGCAGTATTTT. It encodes CSVVLSTDTQYF.

The CDR3 spells CASSRRTSQGNYEQYF. The CDR3 DNA reads as TGTGCCAGCAGCCGTCGGACTAGCCAGGGGAACTACGAGCAGTACTTC. The chain employs TRBV7-2 and TRBJ2-7; TRBD2 agrees at 8 bases. CDR1 is SGHTA and CDR2 is FQGNSA in the germline V gene. After removal of 5 bases from V and 3 bases from J, the junction contained 12 bases not matched to a gene. The CDR3 spans 16 residues.

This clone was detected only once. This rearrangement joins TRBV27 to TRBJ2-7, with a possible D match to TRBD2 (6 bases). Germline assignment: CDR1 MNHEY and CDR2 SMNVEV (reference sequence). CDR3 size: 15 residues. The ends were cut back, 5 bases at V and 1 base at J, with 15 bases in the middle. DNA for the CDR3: TGTGCCAGCAGTATGTACGGGGGACCTTCCTACGAGCAGTACTTC. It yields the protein CASSMYGGPSYEQYF.

CDR3 residues: CASSPPGLARGGDTQYF. CDR3 DNA sequence: TGTGCCAGCAGCCCCCCGGGACTAGCCCGCGGGGGCGATACGCAGTATTTT. V gene TRBV9 combines with J gene TRBJ2-3; 9 nucleotides align to TRBD2. With V trimmed by 4 bases and J by 6 bases, 15 bases remained unmatched. CDR3 length equals 17 residues. The V gene's germline CDR1 is SGDLS and CDR2 YYNGEE.

CDR3 coding DNA: TGTGCCAGCAGCTTCCGCGGGAGCGCCGGGGAGCTGTTTTTT. Amino acids: CASSFRGSAGELFF. The chain links TRBV13 to TRBJ2-2; 7 bases line up with TRBD2. With V trimmed by 3 bases and J by 6 bases, 4 bases remained unmatched. The CDR3 loop spans 14 amino acids. Germline assignment: CDR1 PRHDT and CDR2 FYEKMQ (reference sequence).